The present T cell receptor (beta chain) was sequenced within a study of blood T cell repertoires in COVID-19. At the level of the study: Samples representing acute and convalescent COVID-19 were sourced from the United States, Italy and Spain. Sources were T cells, B-cell-depleted T cells, or PBMCs; the material itself was cDNA or gDNA.

CDR1 and CDR2 from the germline V gene are SGHNT and YENEEA. The CDR3 extends over 14 amino acids. The V and J ends lost 1 base and 6 bases respectively, with 9 bases between them. The table came from immunoSEQ multiplex PCR; TCRdb's copy has only in-frame clones and leaves some out. In the table there are about 360,000 clones, about 87% of which are singletons. This clone is a singleton in its sample. This rearrangement joins TRBV11-3 to TRBJ2-2; D not resolved. The TCR originated in a man between 35 and 55 years old in a cohort exposed to, infected with or recovered from COVID-19 (not recorded which). The sample was PBMCs or T cells enriched from blood (not recorded which). The CDR3: CASSLGTTSGELFF. Here the CDR3 DNA reads TGTGCCAGCAGCTTAGGAACAACGTCCGGGGAGCTGTTTTTT.